This T cell receptor (beta chain) was found in a study of blood T cell repertoires in COVID-19. Germline assignment: CDR1 SQVTM and CDR2 ANQGSEA. V was pared by 7 bases and J by 3 bases, with 12 bases between. The CDR3 loop spans 12 amino acids. Method: immunoSEQ multiplex PCR; TCRdb's copy keeps in-frame clones and lacks some. The data hold hundreds of thousands of clones, with approximately 86% observed a single time. The receptor comes from a woman aged 50 to 60 who had recovered from COVID-19. This chain joins TRBV29-1 and TRBJ1-2; perhaps TRBD1 as D (5 bases). Material: peripheral blood. The chain's CDR3 is CSAKAGDYGYTF. The CDR3 DNA sequence: TGCAGCGCCAAGGCGGGGGACTATGGCTACACCTTC. Using reference TRBV29-1 and TRBJ1-2 for the parts outside the CDR3, the full variable domain is SAVISQKPSRDICQRGTSLTIQCQVDSQVTMMFWYRQQPGQSLTLIATANQGSEATYESGFVIDKFPISRPNLTFSTLTVSNMSPEDSSIYLCSAKAGDYGYTFGSGTRLTVV.